These 11 T cell receptor beta chains were all obtained from the same sample, sequenced in a study of T-cell memory formation after mild COVID-19. TCRdb itself ran the 5' RACE reads through MiXCR, one entry per CDR3 protein. The sample has a few hundred thousand distinct CDR3 sequences; roughly 16% are singletons. The sequenced sample consisted of PBMCs or a T cell subset sorted from them (not recorded which). The origin of the receptors is a man younger than 35 who had mild COVID-19 (a few samples of this study predate the infection). Cell type and time point are not known.

Only a few counts were recorded for this clonotype. The chain has TRBV4-3 and TRBJ1-5; a weak D match, TRBD1 (6 bases). V was pared by 1 base and J by 7 bases, with 8 bases between. CDR1 is LGHNA and CDR2 is YSLEER in the germline V gene. This CDR3 is built from 13 residues. The CDR3 spells CASSQARGQPQHF. The CDR3 DNA is TGCGCCAGCAGCCAAGCCAGGGGCCAGCCCCAGCATTTT.

V usage is TRBV12-3 or TRBV12-4 and J usage is TRBJ2-1; D not resolved. The CDR3 extends over 15 amino acids. V was trimmed by 5 bases and J by 0 bases, leaving 11 bases between them. Here the CDR3 DNA reads TGTGCCAGCAGTACCCCAACGCGCTCCTACAATGAGCAGTTCTTC. The encoded protein is CASSTPTRSYNEQFF.

This clonotype occurred many times. V gene TRBV6-2 or TRBV6-3 combines with J gene TRBJ2-2, with no clear D. Deletions cut 7 bases from V and 0 bases from J, with 6 bases between. The germline gives CDR1 MNHEY, CDR2 SVGEGT. This CDR3 has 13 residues. The CDR3 DNA reads TGTGCCAGCAACCACCCGAACACCGGGGAGCTGTTTTTT. Residues: CASNHPNTGELFF.

CDR3 DNA sequence: TGCGCCAGCAGCCCCTTAACGGGAGAGGACTATGGCTACACCTTC. Its translation: CASSPLTGEDYGYTF. This rearrangement joins TRBV5-1 to TRBJ1-2; the D is unclear. Trimming shortened V by 4 bases and J by 3 bases, and 16 bases separated the two germline ends. CDR1 and CDR2 (germline): SGHRS, YFSETQ. CDR3 length: 15 residues. The full variable domain, with the rest looked up from reference TRBV5-1 and TRBJ1-2, is KAGVTQTPRYLIKTRGQQVTLSCSPISGHRSVSWYQQTPGQGLQFLFEYFSETQRNKGNFPGRFSGRQFSNSRSEMNVSTLELGDSALYLCASSPLTGEDYGYTFGSGTRLTVV.

The chain links TRBV4-2 to TRBJ2-5; no clear D. Looked up from germline, CDR1 is LGHNA and CDR2 is YNFKEQ. Trimming pared 1 base from V and 4 bases from J, leaving 13 bases between. The CDR3 is 15 amino acids. The CDR3 region has the DNA TGTGCCAGCAGCCAAGCTTTATACCCCGGAGAGACCCAGTACTTC. It encodes CASSQALYPGETQYF.

This clonotype was found once. The chain employs TRBV29-1 and TRBJ2-5; 15 positions match TRBD2. There are 17 residues in the CDR3. Germline CDR1 and CDR2: SQVTM and ANQGSEA. V lost 4 bases and J lost 5; bases outside the gene matches: 11. CDR3 residues: CSVGTGTSGGPGETQYF. The DNA for the CDR3 is TGCAGCGTTGGAACCGGGACTAGCGGGGGGCCTGGGGAGACCCAGTACTTC.

In its sample, this clonotype was seen a few times. The V and J genes are TRBV12-3 or TRBV12-4 and TRBJ1-5; D perhaps matches TRBD1 (5 bases). Trimming took 5 bases from V and 5 from J, leaving 16 bases between them. The CDR3 extends over 15 amino acids. The CDR3 protein is CASSPTTMGDQPQHF. CDR3 in DNA: TGTGCCAGCAGTCCGACGACAATGGGGGATCAGCCCCAGCATTTT.

This clonotype was seen a handful of times. The chain has TRBV15 and TRBJ2-1; 16 bases line up with TRBD2. This CDR3 comprises 14 residues. The junction had 5 bases not matched to a gene; V was cut back by 4 bases and J by 14 bases. Germline-derived CDR1 and CDR2 are LNHNV and YYDKDF (reference sequence). The CDR3 reads CATSKPGTSGGEFF. CDR3 DNA: TGTGCCACCAGCAAACCAGGGACTAGCGGGGGGGAGTTCTTC.

This clonotype has only one observation. The genes are TRBV10-3 and TRBJ2-7; 11 bases are shared with TRBD1. The germline V gene has CDR1 ENHRY and CDR2 SYGVKD. The junction had 8 bases not matched to a gene; V was cut back by 10 bases and J by 3 bases. The CDR3 contains 14 residues. The CDR3 protein is CATRPGTGGYEQYV. The CDR3 nucleotides are TGTGCCACACGACCCGGGACAGGGGGCTACGAGCAGTACGTC.

The sample holds many counts of this clonotype. The chain links TRBV5-1 to TRBJ2-5; no firm D call. This CDR3 has 15 amino acids. V was shortened by 0 bases and J by 0 bases, with 9 bases between the two germline ends. Germline V gives CDR1 SGHRS, CDR2 YFSETQ. The CDR3 loop is CASSLEAEYQETQYF. CDR3 bases: TGCGCCAGCAGCTTGGAGGCAGAGTACCAAGAGACCCAGTACTTC.

The chain carries TRBV11-2 and TRBJ2-6; possible D gene TRBD2, 5 bases. Trimming cost V 3 bases and J 2 bases, with 14 bases left between them. The CDR3 sequence is 17 residues long. Germline CDR1 SGHAT, CDR2 FQNNGV. The CDR3 bases are TGTGCCAGCAGCTTTCGTGGAGAACTAGCTGGGGCCAACGTCCTGACTTTC. Translating it yields CASSFRGELAGANVLTF.